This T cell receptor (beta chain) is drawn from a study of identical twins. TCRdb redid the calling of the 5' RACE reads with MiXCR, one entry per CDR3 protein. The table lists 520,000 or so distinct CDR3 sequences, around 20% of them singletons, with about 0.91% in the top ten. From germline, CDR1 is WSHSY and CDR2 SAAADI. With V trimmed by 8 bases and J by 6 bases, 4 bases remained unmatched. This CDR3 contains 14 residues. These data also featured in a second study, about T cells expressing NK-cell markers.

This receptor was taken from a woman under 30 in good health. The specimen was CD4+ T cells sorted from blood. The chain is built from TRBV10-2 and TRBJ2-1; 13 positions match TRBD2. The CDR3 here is CASATSGGANEQFF. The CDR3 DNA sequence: TGCGCCAGCGCAACTAGCGGGGGGGCCAATGAGCAGTTCTTC.